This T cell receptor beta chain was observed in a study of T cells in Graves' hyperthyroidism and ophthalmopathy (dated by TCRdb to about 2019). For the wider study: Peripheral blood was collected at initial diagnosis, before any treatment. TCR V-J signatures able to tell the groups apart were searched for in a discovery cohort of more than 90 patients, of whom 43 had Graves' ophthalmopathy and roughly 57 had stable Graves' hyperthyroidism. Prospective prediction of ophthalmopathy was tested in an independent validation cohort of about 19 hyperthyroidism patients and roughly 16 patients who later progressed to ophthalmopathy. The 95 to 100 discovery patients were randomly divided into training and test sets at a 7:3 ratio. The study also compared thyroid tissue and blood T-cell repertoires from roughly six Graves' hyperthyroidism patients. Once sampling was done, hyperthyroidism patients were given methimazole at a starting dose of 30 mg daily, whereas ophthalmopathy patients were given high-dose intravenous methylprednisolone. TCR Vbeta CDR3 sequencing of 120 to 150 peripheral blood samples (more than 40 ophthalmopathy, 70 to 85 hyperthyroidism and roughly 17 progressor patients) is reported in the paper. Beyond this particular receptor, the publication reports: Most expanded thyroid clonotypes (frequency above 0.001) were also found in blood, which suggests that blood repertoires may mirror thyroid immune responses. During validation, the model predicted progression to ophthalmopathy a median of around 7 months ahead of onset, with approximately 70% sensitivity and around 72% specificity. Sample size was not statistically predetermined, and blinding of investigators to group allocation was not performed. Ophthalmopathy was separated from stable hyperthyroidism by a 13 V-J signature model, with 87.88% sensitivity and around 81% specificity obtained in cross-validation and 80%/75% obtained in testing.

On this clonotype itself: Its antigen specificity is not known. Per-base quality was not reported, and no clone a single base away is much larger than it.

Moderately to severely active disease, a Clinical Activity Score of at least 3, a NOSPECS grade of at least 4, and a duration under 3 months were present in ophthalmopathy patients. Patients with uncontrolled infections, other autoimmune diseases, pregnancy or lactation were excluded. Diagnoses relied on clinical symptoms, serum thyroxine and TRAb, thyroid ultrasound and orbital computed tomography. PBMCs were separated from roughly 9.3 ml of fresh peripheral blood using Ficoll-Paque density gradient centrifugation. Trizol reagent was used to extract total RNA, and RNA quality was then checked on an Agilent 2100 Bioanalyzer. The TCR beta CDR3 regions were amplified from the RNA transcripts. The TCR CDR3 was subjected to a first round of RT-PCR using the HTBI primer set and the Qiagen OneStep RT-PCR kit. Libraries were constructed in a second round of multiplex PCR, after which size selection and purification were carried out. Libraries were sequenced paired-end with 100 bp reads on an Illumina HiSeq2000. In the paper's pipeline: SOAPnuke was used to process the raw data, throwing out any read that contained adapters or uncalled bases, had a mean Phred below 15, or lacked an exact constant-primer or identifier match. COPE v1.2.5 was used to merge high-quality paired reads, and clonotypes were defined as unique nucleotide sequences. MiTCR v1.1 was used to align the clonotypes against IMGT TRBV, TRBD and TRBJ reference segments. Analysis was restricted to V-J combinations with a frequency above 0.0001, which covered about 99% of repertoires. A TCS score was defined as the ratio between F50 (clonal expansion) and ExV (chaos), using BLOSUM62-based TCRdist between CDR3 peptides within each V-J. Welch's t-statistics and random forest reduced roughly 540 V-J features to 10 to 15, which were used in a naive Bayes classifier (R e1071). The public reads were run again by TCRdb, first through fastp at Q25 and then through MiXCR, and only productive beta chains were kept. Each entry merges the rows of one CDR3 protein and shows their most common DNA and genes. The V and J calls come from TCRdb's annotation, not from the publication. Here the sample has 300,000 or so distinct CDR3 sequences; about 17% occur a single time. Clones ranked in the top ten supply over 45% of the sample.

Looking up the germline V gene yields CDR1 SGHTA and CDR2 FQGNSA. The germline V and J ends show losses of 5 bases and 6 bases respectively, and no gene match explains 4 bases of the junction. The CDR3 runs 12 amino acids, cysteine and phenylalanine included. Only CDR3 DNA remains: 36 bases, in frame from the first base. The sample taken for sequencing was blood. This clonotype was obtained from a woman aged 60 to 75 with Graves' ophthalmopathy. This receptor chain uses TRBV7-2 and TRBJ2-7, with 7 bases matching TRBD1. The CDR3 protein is CASSQGGSEQYF. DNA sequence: TGTGCCAGCAGCCAAGGGGGCTCCGAGCAGTACTTC.